The 16 T cell receptor beta chains presented below share a single source sample, sequenced in a study of T cell repertoires in cytomegalovirus infection. TCRdb processed the reads anew with MiXCR; each CDR3 protein has one entry. The repertoire holds a few hundred thousand distinct CDR3 sequences, with roughly an eighth as singletons. The sequenced sample was PBMCs. These receptor sequences come from a human donor in good health (CMV status not recorded). Some clones in this sample may be carry-over from other donors' samples.

The table lists this clonotype with a few counts. The genes are TRBV28 and TRBJ2-5, with a tentative D call TRBD2 (5 bases). Germline CDR1 and CDR2: MDHEN and SYDVKM. The ends were cut back, 4 bases at V and 6 bases at J, with 12 bases in the middle. There are 13 residues in the CDR3. The DNA for the CDR3 is TGTGCCAGCAGTTCCTGGCAGCGGCAGACCCAGTACTTC. It encodes CASSSWQRQTQYF.

V gene TRBV20-1 combines with J gene TRBJ2-7, with D hard to call. The V end lost 3 bases, the J end lost 6 bases, and 12 bases lay between the germline ends. The CDR3 contains 12 residues. Germline V lookup: CDR1 DFQATT, CDR2 SNEGSKA (reference sequence). CDR3 sequence (DNA): TGCAGTGCTAGCCTGAAAATGGGCGAGCAGTACTTC. Protein sequence: CSASLKMGEQYF.

The table lists this clonotype with many counts. This chain uses TRBV2 with TRBJ2-7; D is unclear. The germline V and J ends were trimmed by 6 bases and 4 bases, with 13 bases remaining between them. The V gene's germline CDR1 is SNHLY and CDR2 FYNNEI. The length of the CDR3 is 13 residues. CDR3 bases: TGTGCCAGCAGGCGGCAAGATACTTACGAGCAGTACTTC. Residues: CASRRQDTYEQYF.

This clonotype was picked up many times. The chain carries TRBV7-3 and TRBJ1-5; maybe TRBD1 (5 bases). Germline CDR1 is SGHTA and CDR2 is FQGTGA. Trimming took off 5 bases at V and 6 bases at J, with 11 bases between the two ends. This CDR3 contains 13 residues. CDR3 sequence: CASSADTFQPQHF. Here the CDR3 DNA reads TGTGCCAGCAGCGCGGACACTTTTCAGCCCCAGCATTTT.

This clonotype was detected ten times or more. The chain joins TRBV7-2 to TRBJ1-2; no definite D call. The CDR3 contains 11 residues. Germline V gene sequence: CDR1 SGHTA, CDR2 FQGNSA. Trimming took 1 base from V and 7 from J, leaving 4 bases between them. The CDR3 DNA follows: TGTGCCAGCAGCTTAGTACGTGGCTACACCTTC. As protein: CASSLVRGYTF.

The rearrangement links TRBV5-6 to TRBJ2-7; D is possibly TRBD1 (6 bases). Germline V CDR1 and CDR2: SGHDT, YYEEEE. V was shortened by 3 bases and J by 3 bases, with 13 bases between the two germline ends. The CDR3 has 14 amino acids. CDR3 nucleotide sequence: TGTGCCAGCAGCTCTTCCTACAGGGACTACGAGCAGTACTTC. It encodes CASSSSYRDYEQYF.

This clonotype has at least ten counts. The CDR3: CASSKTTSAPDTQYF. The CDR3 nucleotides read TGTGCCAGCAGCAAAACGACTAGCGCCCCAGATACGCAGTATTTT. The chain uses TRBV7-3 and TRBJ2-3; TRBD2 matches 8 bases. V trimming: 5 bases; J trimming: 4 bases; junction bases outside the gene matches: 8. Per the germline V gene, CDR1 is SGHTA and CDR2 is FQGTGA. The CDR3 spans 15 residues.

This chain uses TRBV15 with TRBJ2-1, with TRBD2 matching over 10 bases. The V segment lost 2 bases and the J segment 3 bases; nucleotides outside the gene matches: 4. The CDR3 sequence is 16 residues long. In germline, CDR1 is LNHNV, CDR2 YYDKDF (reference sequence). The CDR3 DNA is TGTGCCACCAGCAGAATAGCGGGAGGAGGCTACAATGAGCAGTTCTTC. It translates to CATSRIAGGGYNEQFF.

This clonotype appeared many times. V is TRBV10-3 and J is TRBJ2-7, with no clear D. V lost 0 bases and J lost 6, with 15 bases in between. Germline assignment: CDR1 ENHRY and CDR2 SYGVKD. The CDR3 is made up of 15 amino acids. CDR3 amino acids: CAISESQIQVSEQYF. In nucleotides, the CDR3 is TGTGCCATCAGTGAGTCGCAGATTCAGGTTAGCGAGCAGTACTTC.

V and J are TRBV19 and TRBJ2-1; D may correspond to TRBD1 or TRBD2 (5 bases each). V shed 3 bases and J shed 5 bases, with 8 bases lying between them. There are 13 residues in the CDR3. Germline V CDR1 and CDR2: LNHDA, SQIVND (reference sequence). The DNA of the CDR3 is TGTGCCAGTAGTATCGGGACCGACAATGAGCAGTTCTTC. Translated: CASSIGTDNEQFF.

On this clonotype: A much larger clonotype is one base distant, so this may be a read error. V is TRBV7-6 and J is TRBJ2-7, with D perhaps TRBD1 or TRBD2 (5 bases each). V shed 3 bases and J shed 3 bases, with 12 bases lying between them. From germline, CDR1 is SGHVS and CDR2 FNYEAQ. This CDR3 region has 14 residues. The chain's CDR3 is CASSFGQGVYEQYF. In nucleotides, the CDR3 is TGTGCCAGCAGCTTCGGGCAGGGAGTCTACGAGCAGTACTTC.

This clonotype appeared many times. V gene TRBV20-1 combines with J gene TRBJ1-2; D gene ambiguous. Germline V lookup: CDR1 DFQATT, CDR2 SNEGSKA (reference sequence). The ends were cut back, 3 bases at V and 2 bases at J, with 16 bases in the middle. CDR3 length equals 15 residues. The CDR3 spells CSASEPAGRNYGYTF. DNA for the CDR3: TGCAGTGCTAGCGAACCCGCGGGGAGAAACTATGGCTACACCTTC.

This clonotype was recorded at least ten times. V and J are TRBV7-2 and TRBJ2-3; TRBD2 agrees at 15 bases. The CDR3 extends over 21 amino acids. Germline V lookup: CDR1 SGHTA, CDR2 FQGNSA. V lost 4 bases and J lost 0; bases outside the gene matches: 14. The CDR3 sequence is CASSYSLGTSGRRTSTDTQYF. The CDR3 DNA is TGTGCCAGCAGCTATTCGTTGGGGACTAGCGGGAGGAGAACTAGCACAGATACGCAGTATTTT.

This clonotype has a count of ten or more. V is TRBV4-1 and J is TRBJ2-2; 7 nucleotides align to TRBD1. The V segment lost 2 bases and the J segment 9 bases; nucleotides outside the gene matches: 3. The CDR3 runs to 13 residues. Germline assignment: CDR1 MGHRA and CDR2 YSYEKL. This CDR3 reads CASSQLQGRELFF. The CDR3 region has the DNA TGCGCCAGCAGCCAATTACAGGGGCGGGAGCTGTTTTTT.

The sample holds many counts of this clonotype. V and J are TRBV7-9 and TRBJ2-1; either TRBD1 or TRBD2 may fit D (5 bases each). CDR3 size: 14 residues. Trimming took 7 bases from V and 8 from J, leaving 18 bases between them. Germline values: CDR1 SEHNR, CDR2 FQNEAQ (reference sequence). The CDR3 nucleotides are TGTGCCAGCATCCTTGGGGACGCAACCGATGAGCAGTTCTTC. Amino acids: CASILGDATDEQFF. Drawing the rest from reference TRBV7-9 and TRBJ2-1, the complete variable domain is DTGVSQNPRHKITKRGQNVTFRCDPISEHNRLYWYRQTLGQGPEFLTYFQNEAQLEKSRLLSDRFSAERPKGSFSTLEIQRTEQGDSAMYLCASILGDATDEQFFGPGTRLTVL.

This clonotype turned up a few times. For the CDR3, the DNA is TGTGCCAGCAGCTTAGGTCTGGCGAACACTGAAGCTTTCTTT. Protein product: CASSLGLANTEAFF. The chain employs TRBV11-2 and TRBJ1-1, with unresolved D. This CDR3 spans 14 amino acids. Germline V gene data show CDR1 as SGHAT and CDR2 as FQNNGV. With 1 base removed from V and 1 base from J, the gap between germline ends came to 7 bases.